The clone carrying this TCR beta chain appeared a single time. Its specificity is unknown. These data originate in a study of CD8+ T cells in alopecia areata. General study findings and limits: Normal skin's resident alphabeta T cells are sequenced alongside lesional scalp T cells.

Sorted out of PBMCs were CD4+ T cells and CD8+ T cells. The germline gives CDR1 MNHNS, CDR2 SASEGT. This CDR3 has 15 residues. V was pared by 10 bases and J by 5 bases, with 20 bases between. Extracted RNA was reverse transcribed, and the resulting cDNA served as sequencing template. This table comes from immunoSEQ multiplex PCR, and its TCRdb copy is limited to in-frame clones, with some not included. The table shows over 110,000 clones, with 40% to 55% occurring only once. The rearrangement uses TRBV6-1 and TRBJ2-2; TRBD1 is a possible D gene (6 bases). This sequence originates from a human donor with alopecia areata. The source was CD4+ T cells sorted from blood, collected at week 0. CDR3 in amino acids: CATSPQTGSTGELFF. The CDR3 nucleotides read TGTGCCACCTCTCCCCAAACAGGGAGTACCGGGGAGCTGTTTTTT.